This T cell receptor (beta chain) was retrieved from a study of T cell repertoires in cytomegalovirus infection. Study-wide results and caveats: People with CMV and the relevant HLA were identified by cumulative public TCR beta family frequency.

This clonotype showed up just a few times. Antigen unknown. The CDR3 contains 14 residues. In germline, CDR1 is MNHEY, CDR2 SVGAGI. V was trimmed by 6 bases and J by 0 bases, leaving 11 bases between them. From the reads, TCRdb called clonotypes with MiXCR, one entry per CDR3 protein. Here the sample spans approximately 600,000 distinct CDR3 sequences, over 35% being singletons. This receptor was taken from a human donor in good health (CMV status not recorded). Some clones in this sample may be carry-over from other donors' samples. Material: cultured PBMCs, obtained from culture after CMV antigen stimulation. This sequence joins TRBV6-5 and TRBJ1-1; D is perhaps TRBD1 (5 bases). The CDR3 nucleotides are TGTGCCAGCAGCCGAGGGGTCCTGAACACTGAAGCTTTCTTT. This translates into CASSRGVLNTEAFF.